This T cell receptor (beta chain) comes out of a study of graft-versus-host responses after intestinal transplantation. Overall study context: Transplant recipients had multivisceral, liver-intestinal, or isolated intestinal grafts.

Study outcomes and limitations: Recipient marrow harbored GvH clones, some of which surfaced first in ileum or blood.

Measured with immunoSEQ multiplex PCR; TCRdb has only the in-frame clones, and not every one. The sample consists of 100,000 or so clones, about 90% of them appearing once. Germline V gene lookup returns CDR1 LGHNA and CDR2 YNFKEQ. V was cut by 1 base and J by 5 bases, with 9 bases left in between. This CDR3 spans 13 amino acids. Comment on this clone: Its matching antigen is unknown.

This sequence originates from a human donor who received an intestinal transplant. Material: unstimulated CD4+ T cells sorted from spleen or lymph node cells, obtained before intestinal transplant. V and J are TRBV4-2 and TRBJ2-7; the D is unclear. CDR3 bases: TGTGCCAGCAGCCAAGGGGCTCCTGACGAGCAGTACTTC. Translation gives CASSQGAPDEQYF.